The clone carrying this T cell receptor beta chain came up a few times. The antigen is not known. This CDR3 is built from 13 residues. V was clipped by 5 bases and J by 6 bases, with 13 bases between them. The V gene's germline CDR1 is DFQATT and CDR2 SNEGSKA (reference sequence). One entry per CDR3 protein results from TCRdb running MiXCR on the RT-PCR reads. Here the sample spans a few hundred thousand distinct CDR3 sequences, 21% being singletons. These data come from a study of response to subunit inactivated influenza vaccine. Overall study findings and caveats: Authors proposed each seasonal influenza vaccination draws in few new T cells.

This sequence originates from a man aged 50 to 69 who received an inactivated influenza vaccine. Material: PBMCs from blood, obtained around 22 months after vaccination. The chain joins TRBV20-1 to TRBJ2-2; D uncertain. The CDR3 protein is CSAPFFSPGELFF. CDR3 nucleotides: TGCAGTGCTCCATTCTTTAGCCCCGGGGAGCTGTTTTTT.